This TCR beta chain is drawn from a study of response to subunit inactivated influenza vaccine. Whole-study findings and limits: Researchers suggested that each seasonal influenza vaccination recruits few new T cells.

From the RT-PCR reads, TCRdb called clonotypes with MiXCR, one entry per CDR3 protein. The sample has some 480,000 distinct CDR3 sequences, roughly 9.7% seen once; the top ten hold 9.5% to 15%. The CDR3 has 16 residues. Trimming removed 3 bases at V and 0 bases at J, with 12 bases between. This clonotype came up a few times. Its antigen is unidentified. The chain has TRBV12-3 or TRBV12-4 and TRBJ2-1, with D maybe TRBD1 (6 bases). This TCR was recovered from a man aged 50-60 years who received an inactivated influenza vaccine. This specimen was PBMCs from blood, taken about 40 days after vaccination. CDR3 in amino acids: CASSFPTGSSYNEQFF. The CDR3 DNA sequence: TGTGCCAGCAGTTTCCCCACAGGGAGCTCCTACAATGAGCAGTTCTTC.